The text below deals with one T cell receptor (beta chain). Repertoires were generated with immunoSEQ multiplex PCR, while TCRdb's copy carries only in-frame clones and drops some. The sample shows 25,000 to 35,000 clones, around four fifths of them seen only once. The source of the sample is a study of chemoradiotherapy in HPV16-positive cancers. The CDR3 has 13 residues. V lost 6 bases and J lost 4; bases outside the gene matches: 5. Germline lookup yields CDR1 LNHDA and CDR2 SQIVND (reference sequence). The origin of this receptor is a human donor with HPV-associated anogenital cancer. The rearrangement links TRBV19 to TRBJ1-1, with 7 bases matching TRBD1. The sequencing used blood, collected from a patient who underwent chemoradiotherapy. The CDR3 loop reads CASRRGQFTEAFF. In nucleotides, the CDR3 is TGTGCCAGTAGAAGGGGACAGTTCACTGAAGCTTTCTTT.